These T cell receptor beta chains were read from a single sample in a study of blood T cell repertoires in COVID-19. Method: immunoSEQ multiplex PCR; TCRdb's copy keeps in-frame clones and lacks some. In the table there are around 200,000 clones, about four fifths of which are singletons. The sequencing input was peripheral blood. The receptors come from a man aged 45-65 years with active or convalescent COVID-19. CDR3s include the opening cysteine and the closing phenylalanine or tryptophan. The order of the fields is clone size, J gene, V gene, D gene, CDR3 protein, CDR3 DNA. The D gene is left open where the match is weak. Clone size is shown for a subset of rows, as once, few, many or a class of expanded clone.

- | TRBJ1-3 | TRBV29-1 | TRBD1 | CSVGPGGAGNTIYF | TGCAGCGTTGGTCCAGGGGGAGCTGGAAACACCATATATTTT
- | TRBJ1-6 | TRBV5-1 | - | CASSLYGGNSPLHF | TGCGCCAGCAGCTTGTACGGGGGGAATTCACCCCTCCACTTT
- | TRBJ1-6 | TRBV28 | - | CASSNRDTSYNSPLHF | TGTGCCAGCAGTAATCGGGACACCTCCTATAATTCACCCCTCCACTTT
- | TRBJ1-1 | TRBV3-1/TRBV3-2 | - | CASSQGLGANTEAFF | TGTGCCAGCAGCCAAGGCCTAGGGGCGAACACTGAAGCTTTCTTT
- | TRBJ2-7 | TRBV4-3 | TRBD1 | CASSQDRAYSYEQYF | TGCGCCAGCAGCCAGGACAGGGCCTACTCCTACGAGCAGTACTTC
- | TRBJ1-2 | TRBV14 | - | CASSPFRGYGYTF | TGTGCCAGCAGCCCCTTTCGGGGGTATGGCTACACCTTC
- | TRBJ2-5 | TRBV28 | TRBD2 | CASRFLAGGGETQYF | TGTGCCAGCAGATTTTTAGCGGGAGGGGGGGAGACCCAGTACTTC
- | TRBJ1-1 | TRBV2 | - | CASKGEGFVEAFF | TGTGCCAGCAAAGGGGAGGGATTCGTTGAAGCTTTCTTT
- | TRBJ2-1 | TRBV5-4 | - | CASSVGQGYNEQFF | TGTGCCAGCAGTGTGGGGCAGGGCTACAATGAGCAGTTCTTC
- | TRBJ2-5 | TRBV18 | TRBD2 | CASSPLAGGAQETQYF | TGTGCCAGCTCACCACTGGCGGGGGGTGCCCAAGAGACCCAGTACTTC
- | TRBJ2-7 | TRBV11-2 | TRBD1 | CASSLEGTESYEQYF | TGTGCCAGCAGCTTAGAGGGGACAGAGAGTTACGAGCAGTACTTC
once | TRBJ2-7 | TRBV11-3 | - | CASSSGDYEQYF | TGTGCCAGCAGCTCCGGAGACTACGAGCAGTACTTC
few | TRBJ1-5 | TRBV12-3/TRBV12-4 | TRBD1 | CASSEGAIKPQHF | TGTGCCAGCAGTGAGGGGGCCATTAAGCCCCAGCATTTT
- | TRBJ1-6 | TRBV28 | - | CASSLVRGGNSPLHF | TGTGCCAGCAGTTTAGTTCGTGGCGGTAATTCACCCCTCCACTTT
- | TRBJ1-3 | TRBV19 | - | CASSILGLPGNTIYF | TGTGCCAGTAGTATTCTGGGACTGCCTGGAAACACCATATATTTT